Here is one T cell receptor (beta chain) with its context. What it binds is not known. The TCR alpha and TCR beta cDNA libraries, bearing sample barcodes and UMIs, were generated by 5'RACE using constant-segment primers. Using its own MiXCR run on the 5' RACE reads, TCRdb lists one record per CDR3 protein. This sample carries 100,000 to 140,000 distinct CDR3 sequences, approximately 14% of them seen once, and the ten largest clones take 35% to 40%. The sample comes from a study of T-cell memory formation after mild COVID-19. Whole-study results and caveats: A balance of CD4 and CD8 characterized clones contracting day 15 to 85, whereas later expanders leaned CD4+. Those CD4+ clones that contracted were mainly in CM and EM (CD8+ ones in EMRA).

Germline-derived CDR1 and CDR2 are LNHDA and SQIVND (reference sequence). This CDR3 region has 14 residues. After removal of 4 bases from V and 7 bases from J, the junction contained 7 bases not matched to a gene. The chain carries TRBV19 and TRBJ1-1, with TRBD1 identical over 9 bases. Sequenced material: PBMCs or a T cell subset sorted from them (not recorded which). The source of this sequence is a man younger than 35 who had mild COVID-19 (a few samples of this study predate the infection). Cell type and time point are not known. CDR3 amino acids: CASSTTGGNGEAFF. CDR3 coding DNA: TGTGCCAGTAGTACCACAGGGGGCAACGGTGAAGCTTTCTTT.